The rows below give T cell receptor beta chains drawn from one sample of a study of beta chain features in type 1 diabetes. Method: immunoSEQ multiplex PCR; TCRdb's copy keeps in-frame clones and lacks some. The table includes approximately 260,000 clones, approximately 25% detected once. Sample: naive CD4+ T cells from blood. These receptors all stem from a woman aged 25 to 39 with type 1 diabetes. Each CDR3 is given with its conserved first and last residue. Where a row states a size, it is once, few, many or the class of an expanded clone; other rows omit it.

clone_size: few; v_call: TRBV13; j_call: TRBJ2-1; cdr3_aa: CASIVAGGRNEQFF
clone_size: NA; v_call: TRBV30; j_call: TRBJ1-2; cdr3_aa: CAWSVPPYSYGYTF
clone_size: NA; v_call: TRBV2; j_call: TRBJ1-2; cdr3_aa: CASSAQGSGDGYTF
clone_size: NA; v_call: TRBV9; j_call: TRBJ2-1; cdr3_aa: CASSVTRGDGLREQFF
clone_size: NA; v_call: TRBV29-1; j_call: TRBJ1-2; cdr3_aa: CSAQVRHRGNGYTF
clone_size: NA; v_call: TRBV30; j_call: TRBJ1-2; cdr3_aa: CAWRVGTEGGNGYTF
clone_size: NA; v_call: TRBV9; j_call: TRBJ1-2; cdr3_aa: CASSPLSRDGYGYTF
clone_size: NA; v_call: TRBV18; j_call: TRBJ2-3; cdr3_aa: CASSPGTRSSTDTQYF
clone_size: NA; v_call: TRBV30; j_call: TRBJ1-1; cdr3_aa: CAWSFVQNTEAFF
clone_size: few; v_call: TRBV15; j_call: TRBJ2-3; cdr3_aa: CATSRDNGADTQYF
clone_size: NA; v_call: TRBV2; j_call: TRBJ2-7; cdr3_aa: CASSPSGGPIEQYF
clone_size: NA; v_call: TRBV6-1; j_call: TRBJ2-5; cdr3_aa: CASSPPGLAGGSQYF
clone_size: NA; v_call: TRBV7-9; j_call: TRBJ1-5; cdr3_aa: CASSSGGGNQPQHF